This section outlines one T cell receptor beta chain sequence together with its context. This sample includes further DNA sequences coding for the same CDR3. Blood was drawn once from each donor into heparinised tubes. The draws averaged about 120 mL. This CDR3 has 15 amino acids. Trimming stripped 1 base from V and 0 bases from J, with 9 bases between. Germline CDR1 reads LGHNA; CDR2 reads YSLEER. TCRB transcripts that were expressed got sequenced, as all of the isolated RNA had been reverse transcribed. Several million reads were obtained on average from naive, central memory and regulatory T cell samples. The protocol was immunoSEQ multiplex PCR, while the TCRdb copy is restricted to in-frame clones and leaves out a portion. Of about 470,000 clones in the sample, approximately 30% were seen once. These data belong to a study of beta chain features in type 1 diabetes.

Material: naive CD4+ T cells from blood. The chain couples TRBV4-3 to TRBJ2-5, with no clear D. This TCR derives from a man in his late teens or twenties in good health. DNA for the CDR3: TGCGCCAGCAGCCAAGTCGGAACCGACCAAGAGACCCAGTACTTC. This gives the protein CASSQVGTDQETQYF.